Shown below are 5 T cell receptor beta chains from a single sample sequenced in a study of T cells in Graves' hyperthyroidism and ophthalmopathy. The investigators amplified TCR beta CDR3 regions from RNA transcripts. RT-PCR in the first round (using the HTBI primer set) targeted the TCR CDR3. MiXCR was run by TCRdb on the multiplex PCR reads, yielding one entry per CDR3 protein. This table has around 660,000 distinct CDR3 sequences, just under 45% appearing once. Sequenced: peripheral blood or thyroid tissue (not recorded which). The receptors were sampled from an adult man with Graves' disease, either hyperthyroidism or ophthalmopathy (not recorded which).

The chain joins TRBV19 to TRBJ1-5, with 8 bases identical to TRBD1. V shed 5 bases and J 4 bases; nucleotides not matched to a gene: 7. CDR3 length: 15 residues. From germline, CDR1 is LNHDA and CDR2 SQIVND (reference sequence). CDR3 bases: TGTGCCAGTAGTGGTTTGGACAGGGCGAATCAGCCCCAGCATTTT. Its translation is CASSGLDRANQPQHF.

The chain carries TRBV10-3 and TRBJ2-7; D ambiguous. The CDR3 consists of 16 residues. CDR1 and CDR2 (germline): ENHRY, SYGVKD. Trimming shortened V by 3 bases and J by 6 bases, and 21 bases separated the two germline ends. The CDR3 DNA follows: TGTGCCATCAGTGAAAGATTGGACCACGTCCACCTCGAGCAGTACTTC. Encoded protein: CAISERLDHVHLEQYF.

The table lists this clonotype with a count of one. The chain combines TRBV7-3 with TRBJ1-5, with a tentative D call TRBD1 (5 bases). The CDR3 contains 16 residues. Germline V gene lookup returns CDR1 SGHTA and CDR2 FQGTGA. The germline V and J ends were trimmed by 4 bases and 7 bases, with 20 bases remaining between them. The CDR3 sequence: CASSSLGGGGLQPQHF. CDR3 DNA sequence: TGTGCCAGCAGCTCCCTCGGCGGGGGTGGGTTGCAGCCCCAGCATTTT.

The V gene is TRBV25-1, the J gene TRBJ1-6, with 7 bases aligning to TRBD1. V lost 3 bases to trimming and J lost 13 bases; unmatched junction nucleotides: 12. There are 15 residues in the CDR3. CDR1 is MGHDK, CDR2 SYGVNS, per germline. CDR3 sequence: CASSDNRQGLGPLHF. The CDR3 DNA reads as TGTGCCAGCAGTGATAACCGACAGGGTTTAGGGCCCCTCCACTTT.

This clonotype was recorded a few times. The junction departs from germline at one end; a sequencing error may be responsible. The V and J genes are TRBV7-8 and TRBJ2-2; D is possibly TRBD1 (5 bases). Germline CDR1 and CDR2: SGHVS and FQNEAQ. This CDR3 region has 17 residues. The CDR3 loop is CASSQGFGASNTGELFF. Here the CDR3 DNA reads TGCGCCAGCAGCCAAGGTTTTGGGGCCTCGAACACCGGGGAGCTGTTTTTT.